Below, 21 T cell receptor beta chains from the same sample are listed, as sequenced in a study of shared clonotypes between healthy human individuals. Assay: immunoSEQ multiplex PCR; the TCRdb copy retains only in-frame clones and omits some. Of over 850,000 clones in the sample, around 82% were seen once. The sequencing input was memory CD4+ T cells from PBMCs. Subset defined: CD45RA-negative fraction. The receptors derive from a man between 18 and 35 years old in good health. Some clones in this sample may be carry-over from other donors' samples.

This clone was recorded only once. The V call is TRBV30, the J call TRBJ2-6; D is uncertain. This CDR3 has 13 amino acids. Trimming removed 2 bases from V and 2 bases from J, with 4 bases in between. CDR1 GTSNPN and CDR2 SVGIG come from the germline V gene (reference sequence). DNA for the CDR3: TGTGCCTGGAGTTTCGCTGGGGCCAACGTCCTGACTTTC. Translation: CAWSFAGANVLTF.

CDR3 in DNA: TGCGCCAGCAGCTTGATGCCGGGGCTCCAAGAGACCCAGTACTTC. Translated: CASSLMPGLQETQYF. This chain joins TRBV5-1 and TRBJ2-5; D is possibly TRBD1 or TRBD2 (5 bases each). There are 15 residues in the CDR3. Germline loops: CDR1 SGHRS, CDR2 YFSETQ. V was shortened by 1 base and J by 1 base, with 11 bases between the two germline ends. Full variable domain (remainder filled in from reference TRBV5-1 and TRBJ2-5): KAGVTQTPRYLIKTRGQQVTLSCSPISGHRSVSWYQQTPGQGLQFLFEYFSETQRNKGNFPGRFSGRQFSNSRSEMNVSTLELGDSALYLCASSLMPGLQETQYFGPGTRLLVL.

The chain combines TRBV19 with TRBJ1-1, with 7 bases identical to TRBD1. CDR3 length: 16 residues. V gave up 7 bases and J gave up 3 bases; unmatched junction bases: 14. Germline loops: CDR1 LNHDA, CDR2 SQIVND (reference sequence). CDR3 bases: TGTGCCAGTAAATTCTGGCGACAGGGAGGGGACACTGAAGCTTTCTTT. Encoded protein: CASKFWRQGGDTEAFF.

The CDR3 loop is CASSQDRGPGGKLFF. CDR3 nucleotides: TGCGCCAGCAGCCAAGATAGGGGGCCGGGGGGAAAACTGTTTTTT. The V call is TRBV4-1, the J call TRBJ1-4, with 7 bases matching TRBD1. V trimming: 0 bases; J trimming: 10 bases; junction bases outside the gene matches: 8. CDR3 length: 15 amino acids. The V gene's germline CDR1 is MGHRA and CDR2 YSYEKL.

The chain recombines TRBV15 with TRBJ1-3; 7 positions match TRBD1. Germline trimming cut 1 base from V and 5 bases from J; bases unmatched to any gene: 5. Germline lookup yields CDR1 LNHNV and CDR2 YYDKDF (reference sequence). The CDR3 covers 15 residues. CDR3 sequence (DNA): TGTGCCACCAGCAGAGCCGGGACAGAGAGAAACACCATATATTTT. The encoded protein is CATSRAGTERNTIYF.

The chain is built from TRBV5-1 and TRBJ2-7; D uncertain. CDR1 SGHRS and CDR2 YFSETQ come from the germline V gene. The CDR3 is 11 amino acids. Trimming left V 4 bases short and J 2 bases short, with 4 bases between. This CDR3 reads CASSPAYEQYF. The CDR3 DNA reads TGCGCCAGCAGCCCGGCCTACGAGCAGTACTTC.

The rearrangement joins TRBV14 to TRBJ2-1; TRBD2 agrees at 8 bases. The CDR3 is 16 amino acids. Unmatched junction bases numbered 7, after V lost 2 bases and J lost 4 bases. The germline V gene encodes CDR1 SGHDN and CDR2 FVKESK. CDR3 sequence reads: CASSQLAGPGYNEQFF. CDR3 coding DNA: TGTGCCAGCAGCCAACTAGCGGGTCCGGGGTACAATGAGCAGTTCTTC.

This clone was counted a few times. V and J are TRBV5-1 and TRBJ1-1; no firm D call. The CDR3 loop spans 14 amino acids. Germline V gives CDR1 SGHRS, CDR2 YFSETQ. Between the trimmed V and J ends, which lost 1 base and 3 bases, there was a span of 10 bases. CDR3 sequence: CASSLLDSHTEAFF. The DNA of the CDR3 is TGCGCCAGCAGCTTGCTGGATAGCCACACTGAAGCTTTCTTT.

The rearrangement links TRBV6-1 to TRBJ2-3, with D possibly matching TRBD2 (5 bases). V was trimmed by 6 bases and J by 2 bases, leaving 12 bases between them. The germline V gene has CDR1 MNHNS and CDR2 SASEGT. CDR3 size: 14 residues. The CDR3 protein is CASSSTRLTDTQYF. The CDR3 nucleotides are TGTGCCAGCAGCTCAACTAGACTCACAGATACGCAGTATTTT.

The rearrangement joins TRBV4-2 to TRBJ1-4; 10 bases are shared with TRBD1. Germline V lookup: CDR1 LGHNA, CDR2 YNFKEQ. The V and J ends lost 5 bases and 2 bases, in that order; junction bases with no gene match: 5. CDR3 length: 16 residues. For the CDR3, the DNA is TGTGCCAGCAGCGGACAGGGGGGGGTGACTAATGAAAAACTGTTTTTT. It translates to CASSGQGGVTNEKLFF.

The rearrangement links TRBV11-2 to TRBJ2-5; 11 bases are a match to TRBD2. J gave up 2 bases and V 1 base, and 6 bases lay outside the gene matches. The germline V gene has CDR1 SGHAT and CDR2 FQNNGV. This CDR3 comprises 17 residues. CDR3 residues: CASSLALAGGLQETQYF. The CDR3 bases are TGTGCCAGCAGCTTAGCTCTAGCGGGAGGTCTTCAAGAGACCCAGTACTTC. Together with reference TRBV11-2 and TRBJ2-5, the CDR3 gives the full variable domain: EAGVAQSPRYKIIEKRQSVAFWCNPISGHATLYWYQQILGQGPKLLIQFQNNGVVDDSQLPKDRFSAERLKGVDSTLKIQPAKLEDSAVYLCASSLALAGGLQETQYFGPGTRLLVL.

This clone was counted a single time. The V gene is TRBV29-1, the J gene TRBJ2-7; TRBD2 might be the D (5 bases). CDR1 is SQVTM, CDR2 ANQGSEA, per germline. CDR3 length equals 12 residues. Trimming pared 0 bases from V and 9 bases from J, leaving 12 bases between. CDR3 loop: CSVEEEVGVQYF. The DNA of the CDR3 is TGCAGCGTTGAAGAGGAGGTGGGTGTGCAGTACTTC.

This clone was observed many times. The CDR3 DNA is TGTGCCAGCTCAAACTTACAGGGAACCCGAGGCTACACCTTC. It yields the protein CASSNLQGTRGYTF. The V and J genes are TRBV18 and TRBJ1-2, with D maybe TRBD1 (6 bases). The V end lost 5 bases, the J end lost 8 bases, and 18 bases lay between the germline ends. The CDR3 extends over 14 amino acids. Germline V gives CDR1 KGHSH, CDR2 LQKENI.

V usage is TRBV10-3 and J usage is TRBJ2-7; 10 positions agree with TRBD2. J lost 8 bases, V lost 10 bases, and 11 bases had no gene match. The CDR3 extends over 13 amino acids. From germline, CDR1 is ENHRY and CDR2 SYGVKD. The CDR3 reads CATNVAGGGKQYF. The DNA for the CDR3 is TGTGCCACCAACGTAGCGGGGGGTGGGAAGCAGTACTTC.

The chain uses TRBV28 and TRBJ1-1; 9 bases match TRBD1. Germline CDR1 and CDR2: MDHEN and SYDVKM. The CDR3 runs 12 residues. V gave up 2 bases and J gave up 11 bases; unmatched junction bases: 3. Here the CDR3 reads CASSLRQGVAFF. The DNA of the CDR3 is TGTGCCAGCAGTTTACGACAGGGGGTGGCTTTCTTT.

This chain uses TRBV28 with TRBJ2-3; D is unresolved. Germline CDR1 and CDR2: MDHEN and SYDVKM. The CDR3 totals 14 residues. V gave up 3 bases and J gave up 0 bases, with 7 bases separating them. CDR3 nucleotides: TGTGCCAGCAGTTTCGGCTCTAGCACAGATACGCAGTATTTT. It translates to CASSFGSSTDTQYF.

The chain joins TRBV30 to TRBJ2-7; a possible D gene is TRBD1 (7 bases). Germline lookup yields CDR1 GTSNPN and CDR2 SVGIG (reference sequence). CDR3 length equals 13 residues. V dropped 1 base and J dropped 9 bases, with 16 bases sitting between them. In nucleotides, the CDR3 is TGTGCCTGGAGTGAAACGGGGGACAGTGGGCAGTACTTC. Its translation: CAWSETGDSGQYF.

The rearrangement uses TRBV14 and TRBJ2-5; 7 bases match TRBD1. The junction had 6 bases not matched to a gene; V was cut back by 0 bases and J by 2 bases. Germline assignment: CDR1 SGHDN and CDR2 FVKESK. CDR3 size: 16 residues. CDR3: CASSQDIGTAQETQYF. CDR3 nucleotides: TGTGCCAGCAGCCAAGATATCGGGACAGCGCAAGAGACCCAGTACTTC.

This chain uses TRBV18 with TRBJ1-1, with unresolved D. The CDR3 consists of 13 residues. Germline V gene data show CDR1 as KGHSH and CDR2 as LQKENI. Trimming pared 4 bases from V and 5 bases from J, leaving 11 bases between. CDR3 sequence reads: CASSLKEGTEAFF. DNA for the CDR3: TGTGCCAGCTCACTGAAAGAGGGAACTGAAGCTTTCTTT.

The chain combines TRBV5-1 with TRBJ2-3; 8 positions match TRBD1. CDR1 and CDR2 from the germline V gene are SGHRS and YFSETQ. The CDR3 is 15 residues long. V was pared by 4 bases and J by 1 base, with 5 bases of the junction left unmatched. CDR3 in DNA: TGCGCCAGCAGCCCACAGGGGGACCGCACAGATACGCAGTATTTT. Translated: CASSPQGDRTDTQYF. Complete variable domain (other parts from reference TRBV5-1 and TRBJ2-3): KAGVTQTPRYLIKTRGQQVTLSCSPISGHRSVSWYQQTPGQGLQFLFEYFSETQRNKGNFPGRFSGRQFSNSRSEMNVSTLELGDSALYLCASSPQGDRTDTQYFGPGTRLTVL.

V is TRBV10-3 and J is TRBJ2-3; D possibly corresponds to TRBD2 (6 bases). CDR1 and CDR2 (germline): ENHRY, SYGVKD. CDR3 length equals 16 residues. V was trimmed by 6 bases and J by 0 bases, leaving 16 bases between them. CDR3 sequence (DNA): TGTGCCATCAGGCCCTGGAGGGAAGGAAGCACAGATACGCAGTATTTT. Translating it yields CAIRPWREGSTDTQYF.